This T cell receptor (beta chain) was recorded in a study of early T cells in non-severe SARS-CoV-2 infection (dated by TCRdb to about 2021). About the investigation overall: Because TCR sequencing relied on bulk RNA taken from unsorted whole blood, pairing of alpha and beta chains was not possible. Study-wide conclusions, independent of this receptor: Matching against VDJdb was skewed toward anti-spike CD8 responses, likely underestimated virus-specific expansions, and missed private and CD4 specificities.

This was a case-control study nested in a cohort of healthcare workers in London, UK, who had nasopharyngeal swab PCR tests and blood samples taken every week. Healthcare workers were enrolled in the week of the UK lockdown, from 23 to 31 March 2020, and were followed every week for up to roughly 15 weeks. The protocol used for the library was 5' RACE. These reads were obtained on a NextSeq 500. The TCR library protocol attached unique molecular identifiers to individual cDNA molecules to correct for sequencing error and PCR bias. Both TCR alpha and beta chains were sequenced, and tight co-correlation was observed between alpha and beta sequence abundances in each sample. Turning to the authors' computational methods: V gene, J gene and CDR3 annotation of TCR sequences was performed with Decombinator V4. TCRs were defined as expanded if a significant change between any two time points was detected under a Poisson model with p below 0.0001. TCR abundances were normalised to the total number of TCRs sequenced per sample and expressed as counts per million. TRAV1-2 paired with TRAJ12, TRAJ20 or TRAJ33 defined MAIT TCRs, while TRAV10 paired with TRAJ18 defined iNKT TCRs. VDJdb, accessed 1 November 2021, was searched for CMV, EBV and SARS-CoV-2 annotated TCRs, with TCRs annotated for multiple antigens excluded. Through fastp at Q25 and MiXCR, TCRdb rebuilt clones from the public reads, retaining in-frame beta chains. Each CDR3 protein gets just one entry, which takes the most common genes and DNA from the rows behind it. The V and J calls shown here were made by TCRdb, not taken from the authors' results. Within this sample are 80,000 to 100,000 distinct CDR3 sequences, with roughly 14% of them counted one time only. About 7.5% of the sample lies in the top ten.

The CDR3 runs 13 residues from the cysteine to the phenylalanine. Solely the CDR3 DNA is kept, with 39 bases framed from the first base. Looking up the germline V gene (reference sequence) yields CDR1 DFQATT and CDR2 SNEGSKA. Notes on this clonotype: Its antigen has not been determined. The junction differs from germline at one of its ends, possibly a read error.

Sequencing was carried out using whole blood. The TCR sequence derives from an adult who was a healthcare worker with PCR-confirmed SARS-CoV-2 infection or an uninfected control (not recorded which). The chain uses TRBV20-1 and TRBJ2-1; no D segment can be confidently identified. The CDR3 sequence is CSALLWRDNDQFF. The nucleotides read TGCAGTGCACTCCTTTGGCGCGACAATGACCAGTTCTTC.